These 5 T cell receptor beta chains originate from one sample sequenced in a study of T-cell reconstitution after alpha-beta-depleted transplantation in children. The TCRbeta library was prepared with unique molecular identifiers. TCRdb itself ran the PCR reads through MiXCR, one entry per CDR3 protein. The table has hundreds of thousands of distinct CDR3 sequences, about 10% seen once. The sample in question was PBMCs, obtained before TCRalphabeta/CD19-depleted stem cell transplant. Receptors originate from a child aged 2 to 9 with inherited bone marrow failure, due to receive a stem cell transplant.

This clonotype was recorded many times. The J gene is TRBJ1-2, the V gene TRBV12-3 or TRBV12-4, with D uncertain. CDR3 length: 15 amino acids. Trimming took 2 bases from V and 6 from J, leaving 16 bases between them. The CDR3 coding sequence is TGTGCCAGCAGTTTATCCCACTCCCGGTGGCATGGCTACACCTTC. It codes for CASSLSHSRWHGYTF.

V and J are TRBV3-1 and TRBJ2-3, with D perhaps matching TRBD1 (6 bases). Trimming stripped 1 base from V and 1 base from J, with 6 bases between. This CDR3 has 14 amino acids. Germline-derived CDR1 and CDR2 are LGHDT and YNNKEL (reference sequence). The CDR3: CASSQGTGTDTQYF. DNA for the CDR3: TGTGCCAGCAGCCAAGGGACAGGCACAGATACGCAGTATTTT.

This clonotype showed up many times. This chain uses TRBV7-2 with TRBJ1-1; D may be TRBD1 (6 bases). Trimming shortened V by 5 bases and J by 5 bases, and 12 bases separated the two germline ends. This CDR3 region has 13 residues. The germline gives CDR1 SGHTA, CDR2 FQGNSA. The CDR3 spells CASSKQGGTEAFF. DNA for the CDR3: TGTGCCAGCAGCAAACAAGGGGGTACTGAAGCTTTCTTT.

This clonotype has ten or more counts. The chain uses TRBV6-1 and TRBJ1-1; 9 nucleotides line up with TRBD1. V shed 5 bases and J 4 bases; nucleotides not matched to a gene: 17. Germline V CDR1 and CDR2: MNHNS, SASEGT. The CDR3 spans 18 residues. CDR3 bases: TGTGCCAGCAGTCGCTTTTCCCCGGGACAGGGATCGGGCACTGAAGCTTTCTTT. As protein: CASSRFSPGQGSGTEAFF.

This clonotype was counted a few times. V gene TRBV20-1 combines with J gene TRBJ2-3; the D gene is possibly TRBD2 (6 bases). The V and J ends lost 5 bases and 14 bases respectively, with 17 bases between them. CDR1 DFQATT and CDR2 SNEGSKA come from the germline V gene (reference sequence). CDR3 length: 11 amino acids. The CDR3 sequence is CSAGQLAIPYF. The CDR3 DNA is TGCAGTGCTGGACAACTAGCTATCCCGTATTTT.